This T cell receptor beta chain came from a study of CXCR3-negative and CXCR3-positive naive CD8 T cells. Turning to the study itself: Per-library TRB read counts averaged about 1.5 +/- 0.3 million, adding up to 120 million to 150 million in total.

The libraries of TRB cDNA were prepared using 5' RACE with UMI labels. TCRdb reprocessed the 5' RACE reads, with one entry per CDR3 protein and no DNA. The sample data list under 45,000 distinct CDR3 sequences. Regarding this clonotype: The antigen is unknown.

The CDR3 is made up of 11 amino acids. Germline values: CDR1 ENHRY, CDR2 SYGVKD. Findings and caveats of the study: Diversity proved comparably high across both naive subsets and much lower in memory CD8+ cells.

The specimen sequenced was memory CD8+ T cells from blood. This clonotype originated in a human donor in good health. Some clones in this sample may be carry-over from other donors' samples. The chain joins TRBV10-3 to TRBJ2-7; TCRdb indicates TRBD2, and absent DNA this call remains unverified. CDR3 sequence reads: CATGTYYEQYF.